The clone carrying this T cell receptor beta chain was counted a few times. Methods used by the authors: Estimation of nucleated cell counts relied on the amplification of reference gene primers. Generated by immunoSEQ multiplex PCR, the TCRdb table keeps only in-frame clones and is missing some. That table furnishes V, J and clone size, whereas the DNA furnished D and trimming. The repertoire consists of 95,000 to 120,000 clones, with roughly 84% occurring once and the leading ten covering 8% to 8.5%. The data originate from a study of blood T cell repertoires in COVID-19. Study details: Sites in the United States, Italy and Spain provided acute and convalescent COVID-19 samples. T cells, B-cell-depleted T cells, or PBMCs supplied cDNA or gDNA.

Germline V gives CDR1 LGHNA, CDR2 YSLEER. V was trimmed by 0 bases and J by 3 bases, leaving 6 bases between them. CDR3 length: 13 residues. This clonotype was obtained from a woman aged 70 to 79 who had recovered from COVID-19. The chain joins TRBV4-3 to TRBJ2-7; D call uncertain. Sequencing input: peripheral blood. The CDR3 coding sequence is TGCGCCAGCAGCCAAGATCTCGGCTACGAGCAGTACTTC. This translates into CASSQDLGYEQYF.